Listed below are T cell receptor beta chains from one sample, sequenced in a study of vaccination and CD4 T cells after COVID-19. From the PCR reads, TCRdb called clonotypes with MiXCR, one entry per CDR3 protein. The table records tens of thousands of distinct CDR3 sequences, 30% to 35% of them present only once. Antigen specificity for these receptors is unknown. Sequencing was performed on CD4+ T cells from blood, cultured in vitro, taken about 7 months after SARS-CoV-2 vaccination. The origin of the receptors is a human donor who had recovered from COVID-19. The CDR3 runs from the conserved cysteine through the conserved F or W. The D gene is left open where the match is weak. Not every row has a clone size; where given, it reads once, few, many or a size class.

few	TRBV20-1	TRBD2	TRBJ2-3	TGCAGTGCTATCTTAGCGGGGGGGCCTTATACGCAGTATTTT	CSAILAGGPYTQYF
once	TRBV10-1	TRBD1	TRBJ2-7	TGCGCCAGCAGTGAGAGTTTTGGGTCCGGGACAGGGTCCTACGAGCAGTACTTC	CASSESFGSGTGSYEQYF
.	TRBV7-9	TRBD1	TRBJ2-7	TGTGCCAGCGGCTCGTCCTTTAAGGGACAGGGGACCATGTACGAGCAGTACTTC	CASGSSFKGQGTMYEQYF
.	TRBV10-3	.	TRBJ1-2	TGTGCCACCGGTCGGTCCCCGGCGGGCTACACCTTC	CATGRSPAGYTF
.	TRBV6-4	.	TRBJ2-3	TGTGCCAGCAGTGAGAGGGGGGGATACGCACGGTATTTT	CASSERGGYARYF
few	TRBV19	.	TRBJ2-7	TGTCCAAGAGGCTGGGGGCTAGCGTTGTCGTCCTACGAGCAGTACTTC	CPRGWGLALSSYEQYF
.	TRBV12-3/TRBV12-4	.	TRBJ2-1	TGTGCCAGCAGCAGCGACAGCGCCCCCTACAATGAGCAGTTCTTC	CASSSDSAPYNEQFF
.	TRBV7-7	TRBD1	TRBJ2-1	TGTGCTAGCAGCTTAGTGGCAGGGGGCTCCTACAATGAGCAGTTCTTC	CASSLVAGGSYNEQFF
few	TRBV19	TRBD1	TRBJ1-2	TGTGCCAGTAGTATGGGACAGGGGGGCGGCTACACCTTC	CASSMGQGGGYTF
.	TRBV15	.	TRBJ2-7	TGTGCCACCAGCAGAGCGGGAGTCAACGAGCAGTACTTC	CATSRAGVNEQYF
few	TRBV6-1	TRBD1	TRBJ1-6	TGTGCCAGCGGGGGGACAGGGGAAAAGAGCTCCTATAATTCACCCCTCCACTTT	CASGGTGEKSSYNSPLHF
.	TRBV7-2	.	TRBJ2-5	TGTGCCAGCAGCTTACTTCGTGGGACCCAGTACTTC	CASSLLRGTQYF
.	TRBV25-1	TRBD2	TRBJ2-3	TGTGCCGCCGGGGGGGGACTCGGCACGCAGTATTTT	CAAGGGLGTQYF
.	TRBV7-9	.	TRBJ1-2	TGTGCCAGCAGCTTGTACGGGGGTGTCGACCATGGCTACACCTTC	CASSLYGGVDHGYTF
.	TRBV29-1	TRBD2	TRBJ2-1	TGCAGCGTTGCTAGCGGGGGGGGTTACAATGAGCAGTTCTTC	CSVASGGGYNEQFF
.	TRBV11-3	TRBD1	TRBJ2-1	TGTGCCAGCAGCGCCTCGACAGGGAGCAATGAGCAGTTCTTC	CASSASTGSNEQFF
few	TRBV7-9	.	TRBJ2-1	TGTGCCAGCAGCTTAGAGGGAATCTCCTACAATGAGCAGTTCTTC	CASSLEGISYNEQFF
few	TRBV2	.	TRBJ1-5	TGTGCCAGCAGTGAGGAAAGTCAGCCCCAGCATTTT	CASSEESQPQHF
few	TRBV20-1	TRBD1	TRBJ1-1	TGCAGTGCTAGACCACAGGGGTGGTTTACTGAAGCTTTCTTT	CSARPQGWFTEAFF
.	TRBV5-4	.	TRBJ2-3	TGTGCCACCACCTCGGCGGGGAAAACAGATACGCAGTATTTT	CATTSAGKTDTQYF
.	TRBV11-2	.	TRBJ2-5	TGTGCCAGCAGCTTATCCAAAGTGCGGTTTGGAGAGACCCAGTACTTC	CASSLSKVRFGETQYF
once	TRBV29-1	.	TRBJ1-1	TGCAGCCTCCAATCCGGGAGCCTAGAAGCTTTCTTT	CSLQSGSLEAFF
once	TRBV27	TRBD1	TRBJ2-6	TGTGCCAGCAGTAAGAGGGACAGGGGGGGCTCTGGGGCCAACGTCCTGACTTTC	CASSKRDRGGSGANVLTF